This TCR beta chain stems from a study of cytomegalovirus exposure and HLA in healthy donors. Whole-study context: Clustering assigned about 76% of the approximately 400 genotyped donors to the Caucasian-associated ancestry cluster.

Germline V gives CDR1 MNHNS, CDR2 SASEGT. The CDR3 sequence is 16 residues long. V trimming: 4 bases; J trimming: 4 bases; junction bases outside the gene matches: 8. Whole-study findings and limits: It was confirmed in vitro that a few of the CMV-associated chains were specific for CMV antigens.

Worth noting for this clone: Its specificity is not known.

In the PCR, 60 Vbeta and 13 Jbeta primers were used. Authors' analysis steps: Among the unique TCR beta chains that a later analysis counted, about 84 million in all, roughly 11 million were shared. Using immunoSEQ multiplex PCR, the repertoire was profiled, and TCRdb retains in-frame clones only, with some absent. That table gives V, J and clone size, and the DNA gave D and trimming. This table holds about 150,000 clones, about four fifths found once. The receptor was derived from a man aged 18 to 35 in good health and CMV-seronegative. The chain couples TRBV6-1 to TRBJ2-7; TRBD1 aligns across 12 bases. Sequenced material: PBMCs. The CDR3 DNA reads as TGTGCCAGCAGTGTACCTCCGGGACAGGGGGCTTACGAGCAGTACGTC. This sequence encodes CASSVPPGQGAYEQYV.